The 4 T cell receptor beta chains presented below share a single source sample, sequenced in a study of CD8 T cells in ankylosing spondylitis. Regarding the study as a whole: A motif in TCR beta, a set of under ten highly homologous variants, appeared characteristic of ankylosing spondylitis blood.

MiXCR, run by TCRdb on the 5' RACE reads, gives a single entry per CDR3 protein. The table lists 400,000 to 450,000 distinct CDR3 sequences, 15% to 20% of them singletons. The antigens of these receptors remain unknown. Sequenced material: blood, either unsorted or a sorted T cell fraction (not recorded which). Every receptor here comes from a male donor with ankylosing spondylitis.

This clonotype has at least ten counts. The chain employs TRBV5-1 and TRBJ1-1, with TRBD1 as a possible D gene (6 bases). V lost 4 bases to trimming and J lost 4 bases, with 20 bases between them. Germline-derived CDR1 and CDR2 are SGHRS and YFSETQ. This CDR3 spans 16 amino acids. The CDR3 DNA is TGCGCCAGCAGCCCTCTGGCAGGGGCTGGATTCACTGAAGCTTTCTTT. It specifies CASSPLAGAGFTEAFF.

In its sample, this clonotype was seen many times. The rearrangement links TRBV29-1 to TRBJ2-5; TRBD2 is a possible D gene (5 bases). The V end lost 3 bases, the J end lost 3 bases, and 8 bases lay between the germline ends. Germline V CDR1 and CDR2: SQVTM, ANQGSEA. CDR3 size: 12 residues. CDR3 in amino acids: CSVDDGKETQYF. The CDR3 DNA reads TGCAGCGTTGACGACGGGAAAGAGACCCAGTACTTC.

The chain uses TRBV7-2 and TRBJ1-6, with TRBD1 matching 7 bases. The germline V gene has CDR1 SGHTA and CDR2 FQGNSA. The CDR3 has 15 residues. V was pared by 1 base and J by 7 bases, with 4 bases of the junction left unmatched. The CDR3 spells CASSLETGQNSPLHF. DNA for the CDR3: TGTGCCAGCAGCTTAGAGACAGGGCAAAATTCACCCCTCCACTTT.

This clonotype was seen many times. The chain uses TRBV28 and TRBJ2-4, with a weak D call TRBD2 (7 bases). The CDR3 extends over 16 amino acids. The germline CDR1 and CDR2 sequences are MDHEN and SYDVKM. V gave up 2 bases and J gave up 0 bases, with 11 bases separating them. CDR3 protein: CASSLGGAQAKNIQYF. The CDR3 DNA follows: TGTGCCAGCAGTTTAGGGGGGGCGCAAGCCAAAAACATTCAGTACTTC.